This T cell receptor (beta chain) was identified during a study of blood T cell repertoires in COVID-19. Participants were aged about 18 to 90 years, lived in roughly 23 US areas, and enrolled virtually. Clinical histories supplied by participants themselves formed the basis of cohort assignment. Libraries were prepared by immunoSEQ multiplex PCR; TCRdb keeps only in-frame clonotypes and omits some of them. In the table there are hundreds of thousands of clones, 89% of which are singletons. The germline CDR1 and CDR2 sequences are LGHDT and YNNKEL (reference sequence). The length of the CDR3 is 13 residues. Between the trimmed V and J ends, which lost 1 base and 6 bases, there was a span of 9 bases.

This TCR was sampled from a woman between 40 and 55 years old who had recovered from COVID-19. This sequence joins TRBV3-1 (or the pseudogene TRBV3-2) and TRBJ1-1; D is possibly TRBD1 (6 bases). The source material was PBMCs or T cells enriched from blood (not recorded which). For the CDR3, the DNA is TGTGCCAGCAGCCAAGCACAGGGTTCTGAAGCTTTCTTT. Translating it yields CASSQAQGSEAFF.